The next 5 T cell receptor beta chains were all read from a single sample in a study of Ad26.COV2.S vaccination and SARS-CoV-2 variants. The protocol was immunoSEQ multiplex PCR, while the TCRdb copy is restricted to in-frame clones and leaves out a portion. The sample records about 420,000 clones, roughly 88% being singletons. The sample's treatment: around 19 received Ad26.COV2.S at low or high dose, single or two shots; roughly five received placebo; per-sample allocation not given. Repertoires come from day 63 after the first vaccine or placebo injection. The sample was peripheral blood, taken in a trial of Ad26.COV2.S vaccine versus placebo. The receptors stem from a person between 18 and 65 years old who received the Ad26.COV2.S COVID-19 vaccine or a placebo.

The chain carries TRBV7-6 and TRBJ2-7; D remains ambiguous. Trimming left V 2 bases short and J 9 bases short, with 8 bases between. Germline V gene data show CDR1 as SGHVS and CDR2 as FNYEAQ. The CDR3 consists of 11 residues. CDR3: CASSLKDVQYF. CDR3 bases: TGTGCCAGCAGCTTAAAAGACGTGCAGTACTTC.

The V gene is TRBV5-6, the J gene TRBJ1-3; D gene unclear. The germline V gene has CDR1 SGHDT and CDR2 YYEEEE. The CDR3 loop spans 14 amino acids. V lost 0 bases and J lost 0, with 4 bases in between. Here the CDR3 reads CASSLDGSGNTIYF. The DNA for the CDR3 is TGTGCCAGCAGCTTGGACGGCTCTGGAAACACCATATATTTT.

This clone was recorded only once. This rearrangement joins TRBV4-3 to TRBJ2-1; 12 nucleotides match TRBD2. The trim removed 3 bases at V and 8 bases at J, leaving 17 bases unmatched. Germline V lookup: CDR1 LGHNA, CDR2 YSLEER. The CDR3 is 19 residues long. The CDR3 DNA reads as TGCGCCAGCAGCCACCGCAAGTTTCGGAGGACTAGCGGGGTTGATGAGCAGTTCTTC. It translates to CASSHRKFRRTSGVDEQFF.

V usage is TRBV6-2 or TRBV6-3 and J usage is TRBJ1-4; D not resolved. The CDR3 length is 15 residues. The V gene lost 6 bases and the J gene lost 0 bases, with 11 bases spanning the gap. Germline loops: CDR1 MNHEY, CDR2 SVGEGT. The CDR3 nucleotides are TGTGCCAGCAGCCGACCAGTTGCAACTAATGAAAAACTGTTTTTT. Its protein product is CASSRPVATNEKLFF.

The chain couples TRBV7-9 to TRBJ2-1; 14 nucleotides agree with TRBD2. Germline V gives CDR1 SEHNR, CDR2 FQNEAQ (reference sequence). V was clipped by 5 bases and J by 1 base; unmatched bases: 10. CDR3 length: 19 residues. CDR3 DNA sequence: TGTGCCAGCAGCCCAAGACTAGCGGGGGGGTTAAGTTCCTACAATGAGCAGTTCTTC. This encodes CASSPRLAGGLSSYNEQFF.